This passage covers 24 T cell receptor beta chains from one sample sequenced in a study of T cell repertoires in ileal Crohn's disease. Profiling relied on immunoSEQ multiplex PCR, and the TCRdb table lists in-frame clones only, not all of them. Of about 14,000 clones listed, around 84% are singletons. Sequences were obtained from ileal tissue. The receptors were gathered from an adult with Crohn's disease.

The V call is TRBV1, the J call TRBJ2-3; the table's TRBD2 call for D was not verified on the DNA. TRBV1 is a known pseudogene. The CDR3 consists of 16 residues. CDR3 residues: CTSSQHLGGGRNTQYF. CDR3 coding DNA: TGCACCAGCAGCCAGCATCTGGGCGGGGGGAGAAATACGCAGTATTTT.

The V call is TRBV4-1, the J call TRBJ1-5, with 7 bases fitting TRBD1. Germline V gene sequence: CDR1 MGHRA, CDR2 YSYEKL. The V segment lost 3 bases and the J segment 9 bases; nucleotides outside the gene matches: 11. This CDR3 is 15 amino acids long. The CDR3 here is CASSHTGVGGTPQHF. CDR3 sequence (DNA): TGCGCCAGCAGCCACACAGGGGTCGGGGGTACGCCCCAGCATTTT.

This chain connects TRBV5-5 to TRBJ2-2; TRBD2 is a possible D gene (5 bases). Germline loops: CDR1 SGHKS, CDR2 YYEKEE (reference sequence). Deletions cut 3 bases from V and 6 bases from J, with 15 bases between. This CDR3 contains 15 residues. As DNA, the CDR3 is TGTGCCAGCAGCTCCGGTCGGGGTGGGGCCGGGGAGCTGTTTTTT. Residues: CASSSGRGGAGELFF.

V and J are TRBV29-1 and TRBJ1-3; 10 bases line up with TRBD1. The ends lost 7 bases at V and 0 bases at J; junction bases unmatched: 0. Germline CDR1 SQVTM, CDR2 ANQGSEA. The CDR3 is 13 residues long. This CDR3 is CSGTGGSGNTIYF. The CDR3 DNA is TGCAGCGGGACAGGGGGCTCTGGAAACACCATATATTTT.

This chain links TRBV6-4 with TRBJ1-5; no firm D call. Trimming took off 2 bases at V and 4 bases at J, with 6 bases between the two ends. The CDR3 spans 13 residues. Germline CDR1 reads MRHNA; CDR2 reads SNTAGT. The CDR3 here is CASSDGPNQPQHF. The CDR3 DNA sequence: TGTGCCAGCAGTGACGGGCCGAATCAGCCCCAGCATTTT.

The rearrangement links TRBV19 to TRBJ2-3, with D possibly matching TRBD1 (8 bases). V gave up 6 bases and J gave up 5 bases, with 24 bases separating them. In germline, CDR1 is LNHDA, CDR2 SQIVND (reference sequence). This CDR3 contains 17 residues. The CDR3 DNA follows: TGTGCCAGTAGCCTCAGCGGGGCCAGGGGGCGAGGAGATACGCAGTATTTT. Residues: CASSLSGARGRGDTQYF.

The chain links TRBV30 to TRBJ1-4; D ambiguous. The length of the CDR3 is 14 residues. Trimming cost V 2 bases and J 8 bases, with 15 bases left between them. The V gene's germline CDR1 is GTSNPN and CDR2 SVGIG (reference sequence). The DNA for the CDR3 is TGTGCCTGGAGTCGGGGAGCAGCGGAGGAAAAACTGTTTTTT. Translated: CAWSRGAAEEKLFF.

CDR3 region: CASSFRTGGDGYTF. DNA for the CDR3: TGCGCCAGCAGCTTCCGGACAGGAGGCGATGGCTACACCTTC. The rearrangement joins TRBV5-1 to TRBJ1-2, with 7 bases fitting TRBD1. Looked up from germline, CDR1 is SGHRS and CDR2 is YFSETQ. The CDR3 length is 14 residues. V shed 2 bases, J shed 6 bases, and the junction held 7 bases outside the gene matches.

CDR3 DNA: TGTGCCAGCAGCGCCGAACTAGCGGGGACTAGCACAGATACGCAGTATTTT. Translation gives CASSAELAGTSTDTQYF. V usage is TRBV9 and J usage is TRBJ2-3, with TRBD2 matching 10 bases. The CDR3 loop spans 17 amino acids. In germline, CDR1 is SGDLS, CDR2 YYNGEE. J was trimmed by 0 bases and V by 3 bases; bases with no gene match: 7.

The chain combines TRBV29-1 with TRBJ2-3; the match to TRBD2 covers 7 bases. The CDR3 length is 14 residues. From germline, CDR1 is SQVTM and CDR2 ANQGSEA. V was pared by 7 bases and J by 0 bases, with 7 bases of the junction left unmatched. This CDR3 is CSGKTSLSTDTQYF. CDR3 in DNA: TGCAGCGGGAAGACTAGCCTAAGCACAGATACGCAGTATTTT.

J is TRBJ1-1 and V is TRBV7-2; D gene unclear. This CDR3 is 13 amino acids long. In germline, CDR1 is SGHTA, CDR2 FQGNSA. V shed 5 bases and J shed 0 bases, with 7 bases lying between them. DNA for the CDR3: TGTGCCAGCAGCCGTACAGTGAACACTGAAGCTTTCTTT. Protein: CASSRTVNTEAFF.

The V gene is TRBV19, the J gene TRBJ2-2; D perhaps matches TRBD2 (6 bases). In germline, CDR1 is LNHDA, CDR2 SQIVND (reference sequence). Trimming took off 9 bases at V and 7 bases at J, with 21 bases between the two ends. This CDR3 spans 15 amino acids. Here the CDR3 DNA reads TGTGCCAGCTGGAGCGATGGGGGGAGTTTCGGGGAGCTGTTTTTT. Its translation is CASWSDGGSFGELFF.

The chain employs TRBV11-2 and TRBJ2-7, with 7 bases lining up with TRBD2. Germline CDR1 and CDR2: SGHAT and FQNNGV. The CDR3 totals 15 residues. Trimming cost V 0 bases and J 4 bases; bases outside gene matches: 6. CDR3 nucleotides: TGTGCCAGCAGCTTAGAGAGGTCGGGGGGATACGAGCAGTACTTC. Its protein is CASSLERSGGYEQYF.

This clone turned up a few times. The chain is built from TRBV30 and TRBJ1-3, with 8 bases that match TRBD1. Germline CDR1 reads GTSNPN; CDR2 reads SVGIG (reference sequence). The CDR3 has 14 amino acids. V lost 3 bases and J lost 4; bases outside the gene matches: 5. CDR3 residues: CAWSGQGSGNTIYF. CDR3 in DNA: TGTGCCTGGAGCGGACAGGGATCCGGAAACACCATATATTTT. Full variable domain (outside the CDR3, taken from reference TRBV30 and TRBJ1-3): SQTIHQWPATLVQPVGSPLSLECTVEGTSNPNLYWYRQAAGRGLQLLFYSVGIGQISSEVPQNLSASRPQDRQFILSSKKLLLSDSGFYLCAWSGQGSGNTIYFGEGSWLTVV.

This clone turned up a few times. V and J are TRBV19 and TRBJ1-2; the D is unclear. The ends were cut back, 5 bases at V and 2 bases at J, with 15 bases in the middle. Germline CDR1 is LNHDA and CDR2 is SQIVND (reference sequence). CDR3 length: 15 amino acids. For the CDR3, the DNA is TGTGCCAGTAGTCCAGCGGTAGGCGGGAACTATGGCTACACCTTC. Translating gives CASSPAVGGNYGYTF.

CDR3 coding DNA: TGCGCCAGCAGCCCGGGACTAGCGGGGGGCCGACGCCCAGATACGCAGTATTTT. It specifies CASSPGLAGGRRPDTQYF. The rearrangement uses TRBV4-3 and TRBJ2-3; TRBD2 agrees at 15 bases. Germline trimming cut 4 bases from V and 4 bases from J; bases unmatched to any gene: 9. The germline V gene has CDR1 LGHNA and CDR2 YSLEER. The CDR3 sequence is 18 residues long.

This clone was counted once. The chain uses TRBV6-5 and TRBJ1-2; 12 bases line up with TRBD1. V gave up 5 bases and J gave up 7 bases; unmatched junction bases: 8. This CDR3 spans 15 amino acids. Germline CDR1 is MNHEY and CDR2 is SVGAGI. The DNA for the CDR3 is TGTGCCAGCAGTCCTCCGGGACAGGGGGCTAGTGGCTACACCTTC. Protein sequence: CASSPPGQGASGYTF.

With respect to this clone: Sequence at one end of the junction differs from germline and may be a read error. This sequence joins TRBV18 and TRBJ1-6, with 9 nucleotides matching TRBD1. Germline CDR1 and CDR2: KGHSH and LQKENI. The CDR3 loop spans 14 amino acids. The DNA for the CDR3 is TGTGCCAGCTCCCCACAGGGGGCCGGTTCACCCCTCCACTTT. This sequence encodes CASSPQGAGSPLHF.

The genes are TRBV6-5 and TRBJ2-7; 8 bases map to TRBD2. The CDR3 is made up of 13 amino acids. The trim removed 6 bases at V and 2 bases at J, leaving 3 bases unmatched. Germline values: CDR1 MNHEY, CDR2 SVGAGI. DNA for the CDR3: TGTGCCAGCAGGCCGGGGGGGGCCTACGAGCAGTACTTC. Protein product: CASRPGGAYEQYF.

The gene calls are TRBV5-1 and TRBJ2-7; D is perhaps TRBD1 (5 bases). In germline, CDR1 is SGHRS, CDR2 YFSETQ. V lost 4 bases to trimming and J lost 6 bases, with 14 bases between them. The CDR3 is made up of 13 amino acids. The CDR3 here is CASSMVQGFEQYF. CDR3 coding DNA: TGCGCCAGCAGCATGGTTCAGGGTTTCGAGCAGTACTTC.

The rearrangement links TRBV9 to TRBJ2-1, with 9 bases matching TRBD2. The CDR3 has 13 residues. J was trimmed by 9 bases and V by 4 bases; bases with no gene match: 5. Looked up from germline, CDR1 is SGDLS and CDR2 is YYNGEE. CDR3 in amino acids: CASSLGLALEQFF. Here the CDR3 DNA reads TGTGCCAGCAGCCTGGGACTAGCACTTGAGCAGTTCTTC.

This sequence joins TRBV5-4 and TRBJ2-7; 8 positions agree with TRBD2. The germline CDR1 and CDR2 sequences are SGHNT and YYREEE (reference sequence). CDR3 size: 14 residues. Germline trimming cut 4 bases from V and 2 bases from J; bases unmatched to any gene: 5. CDR3 in amino acids: CASSEAGGPYEQYF. The CDR3 DNA is TGTGCCAGCAGCGAGGCGGGAGGTCCCTACGAGCAGTACTTC.

This clone was picked up one time. This chain uses TRBV28 with TRBJ1-2; D is ambiguous. The CDR3 has 15 residues. The germline V gene encodes CDR1 MDHEN and CDR2 SYDVKM. V was trimmed by 5 bases and J by 4 bases, leaving 17 bases between them. This CDR3 is CASSPSTPGVYGYTF. The CDR3, as DNA: TGTGCCAGCAGTCCTTCAACGCCCGGAGTCTATGGCTACACCTTC.

About this clone: The junction and the germline gene differ at one end; a read error may be behind it. The chain uses TRBV4-1 and TRBJ2-2, with TRBD2 matching 7 bases. Germline CDR1 and CDR2: MGHRA and YSYEKL. This CDR3 is 17 amino acids long. The CDR3 here is CASSQDLTSAYAGELLF. The CDR3, as DNA: TGCGCCAGCAGCCAAGATCTTACTAGCGCGTACGCCGGGGAGCTGCTTTTT.